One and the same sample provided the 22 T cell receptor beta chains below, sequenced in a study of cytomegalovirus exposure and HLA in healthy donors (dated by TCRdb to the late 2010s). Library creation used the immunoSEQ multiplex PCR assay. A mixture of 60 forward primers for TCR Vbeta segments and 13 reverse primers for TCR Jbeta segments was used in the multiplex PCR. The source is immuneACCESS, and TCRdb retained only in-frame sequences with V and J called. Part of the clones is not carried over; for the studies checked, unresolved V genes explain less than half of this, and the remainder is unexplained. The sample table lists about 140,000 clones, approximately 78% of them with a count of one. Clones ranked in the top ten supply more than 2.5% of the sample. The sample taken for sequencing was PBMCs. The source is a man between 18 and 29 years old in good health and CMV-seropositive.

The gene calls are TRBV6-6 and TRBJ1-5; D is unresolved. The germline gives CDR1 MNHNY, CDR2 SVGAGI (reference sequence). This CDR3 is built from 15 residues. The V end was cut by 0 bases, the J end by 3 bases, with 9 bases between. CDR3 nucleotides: TGTGCCAGCAGTTACTCGGGGAGGAACAATCAGCCCCAGCATTTT. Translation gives CASSYSGRNNQPQHF.

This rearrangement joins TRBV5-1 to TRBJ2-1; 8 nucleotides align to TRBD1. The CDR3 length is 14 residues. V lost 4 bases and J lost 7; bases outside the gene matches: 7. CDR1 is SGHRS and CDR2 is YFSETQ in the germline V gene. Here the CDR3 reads CASSERTGKNEQFF. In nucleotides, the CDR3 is TGCGCCAGCAGCGAGAGGACAGGGAAGAATGAGCAGTTCTTC.

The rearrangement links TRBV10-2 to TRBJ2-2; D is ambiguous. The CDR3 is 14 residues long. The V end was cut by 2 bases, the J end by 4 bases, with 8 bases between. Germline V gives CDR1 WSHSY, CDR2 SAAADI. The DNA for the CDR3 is TGCGCCAGCAGTGAGACAGAACTCACCGGGGAGCTGTTTTTT. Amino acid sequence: CASSETELTGELFF.

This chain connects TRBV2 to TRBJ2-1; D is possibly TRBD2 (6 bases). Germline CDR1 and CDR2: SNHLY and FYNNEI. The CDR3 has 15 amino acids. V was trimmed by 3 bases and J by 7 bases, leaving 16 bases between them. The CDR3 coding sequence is TGTGCCAGCAGTGACCCCATGACTAGGGGAAATGAGCAGTTCTTC. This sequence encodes CASSDPMTRGNEQFF. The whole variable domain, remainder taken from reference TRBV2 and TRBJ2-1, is EPEVTQTPSHQVTQMGQEVILRCVPISNHLYFYWYRQILGQKVEFLVSFYNNEISEKSEIFDDQFSVERPDGSNFTLKIRSTKLEDSAMYFCASSDPMTRGNEQFFGPGTRLTVL.

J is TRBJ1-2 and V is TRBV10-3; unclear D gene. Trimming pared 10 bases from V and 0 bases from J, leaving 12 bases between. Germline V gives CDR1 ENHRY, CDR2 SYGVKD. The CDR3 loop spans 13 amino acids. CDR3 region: CATLSVANYGYTF. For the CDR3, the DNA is TGTGCCACCTTGAGCGTAGCTAACTATGGCTACACCTTC.

CDR3 loop: CASSDQTGSYEQYF. For the CDR3, the DNA is TGTGCCAGCAGTGATCAGACAGGGTCCTACGAGCAGTACTTC. This chain connects TRBV2 to TRBJ2-7; 7 bases map to TRBD1. The CDR3 runs 14 residues. V lost 3 bases, J lost 1 base, and 3 bases stayed unmatched. CDR1 and CDR2 (germline): SNHLY, FYNNEI. The full variable domain, in which reference TRBV2 and TRBJ2-7 provide the parts outside the CDR3, is EPEVTQTPSHQVTQMGQEVILRCVPISNHLYFYWYRQILGQKVEFLVSFYNNEISEKSEIFDDQFSVERPDGSNFTLKIRSTKLEDSAMYFCASSDQTGSYEQYFGPGTRLTVT.

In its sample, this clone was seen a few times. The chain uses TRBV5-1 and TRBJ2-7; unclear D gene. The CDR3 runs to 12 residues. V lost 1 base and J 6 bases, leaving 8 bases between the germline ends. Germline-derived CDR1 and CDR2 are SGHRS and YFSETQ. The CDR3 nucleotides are TGCGCCAGCAGCTTGAATAGTCCCGAGCAGTACTTC. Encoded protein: CASSLNSPEQYF.

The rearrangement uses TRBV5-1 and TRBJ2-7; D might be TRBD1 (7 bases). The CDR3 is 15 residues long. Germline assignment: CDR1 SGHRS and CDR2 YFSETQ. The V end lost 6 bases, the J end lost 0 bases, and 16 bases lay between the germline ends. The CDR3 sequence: CASNTRGTVSYEQYF. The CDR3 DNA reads TGCGCCAGCAACACCCGCGGGACAGTCTCCTACGAGCAGTACTTC.

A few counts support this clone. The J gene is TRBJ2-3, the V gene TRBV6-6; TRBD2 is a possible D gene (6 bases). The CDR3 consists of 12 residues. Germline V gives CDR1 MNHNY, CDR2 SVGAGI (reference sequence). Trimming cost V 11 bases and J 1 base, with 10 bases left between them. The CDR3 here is CAGASGTDTQYF. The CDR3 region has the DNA TGTGCCGGAGCTAGCGGCACAGATACGCAGTATTTT.

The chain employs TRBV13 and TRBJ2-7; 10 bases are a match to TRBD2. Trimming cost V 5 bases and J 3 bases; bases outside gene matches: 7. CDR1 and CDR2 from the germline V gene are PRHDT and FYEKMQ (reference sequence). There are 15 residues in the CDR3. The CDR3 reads CASSPSGRGYYEQYF. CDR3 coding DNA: TGTGCCAGCAGCCCCAGCGGGAGGGGATACTACGAGCAGTACTTC.

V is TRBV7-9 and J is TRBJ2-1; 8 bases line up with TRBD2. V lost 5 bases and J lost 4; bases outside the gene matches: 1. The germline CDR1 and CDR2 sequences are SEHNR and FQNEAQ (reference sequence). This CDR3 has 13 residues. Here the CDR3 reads CASSPGGYNEQFF. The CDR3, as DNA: TGTGCCAGCAGCCCGGGAGGGTACAATGAGCAGTTCTTC.

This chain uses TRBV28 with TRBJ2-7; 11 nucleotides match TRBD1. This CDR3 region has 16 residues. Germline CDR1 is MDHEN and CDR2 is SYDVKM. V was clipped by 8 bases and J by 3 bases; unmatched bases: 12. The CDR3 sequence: CASGDPGTGGRYEQYF. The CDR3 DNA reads TGTGCCAGCGGTGATCCCGGGACAGGGGGACGCTACGAGCAGTACTTC.

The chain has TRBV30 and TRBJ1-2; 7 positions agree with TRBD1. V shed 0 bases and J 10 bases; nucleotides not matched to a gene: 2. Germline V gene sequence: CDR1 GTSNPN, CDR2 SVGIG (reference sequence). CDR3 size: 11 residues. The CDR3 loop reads CAWSVGGHYTF. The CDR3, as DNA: TGTGCCTGGAGTGTAGGGGGCCACTACACCTTC.

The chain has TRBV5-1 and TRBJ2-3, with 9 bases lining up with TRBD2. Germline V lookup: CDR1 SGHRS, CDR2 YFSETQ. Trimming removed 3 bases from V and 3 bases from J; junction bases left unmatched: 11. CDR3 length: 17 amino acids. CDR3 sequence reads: CASSSSRGRGGTDTQYF. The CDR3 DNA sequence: TGCGCCAGCAGCTCTTCTCGCGGGAGGGGGGGGACAGATACGCAGTATTTT. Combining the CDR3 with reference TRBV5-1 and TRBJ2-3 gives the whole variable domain KAGVTQTPRYLIKTRGQQVTLSCSPISGHRSVSWYQQTPGQGLQFLFEYFSETQRNKGNFPGRFSGRQFSNSRSEMNVSTLELGDSALYLCASSSSRGRGGTDTQYFGPGTRLTVL.

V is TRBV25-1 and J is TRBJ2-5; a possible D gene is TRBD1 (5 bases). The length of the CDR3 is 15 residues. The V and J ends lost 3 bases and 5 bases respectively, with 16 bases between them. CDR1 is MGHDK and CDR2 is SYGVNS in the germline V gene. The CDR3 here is CASSDSRQGTETQYF. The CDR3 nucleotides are TGTGCCAGCAGTGACTCCCGGCAGGGTACGGAGACCCAGTACTTC.

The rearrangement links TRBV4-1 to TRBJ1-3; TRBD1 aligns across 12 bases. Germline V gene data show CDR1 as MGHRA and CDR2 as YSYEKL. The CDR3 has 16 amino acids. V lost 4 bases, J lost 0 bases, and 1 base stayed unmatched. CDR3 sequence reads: CASSRGQGASGNTIYF. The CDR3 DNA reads TGCGCCAGCAGCCGGGGACAGGGGGCCTCTGGAAACACCATATATTTT.

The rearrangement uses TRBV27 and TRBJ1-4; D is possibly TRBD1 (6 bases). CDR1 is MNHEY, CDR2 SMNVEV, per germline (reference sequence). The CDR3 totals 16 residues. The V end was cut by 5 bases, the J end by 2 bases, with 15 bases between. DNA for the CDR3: TGTGCCAGCAGTCCGGGGGGCCCAAGGACTAATGAAAAACTGTTTTTT. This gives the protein CASSPGGPRTNEKLFF. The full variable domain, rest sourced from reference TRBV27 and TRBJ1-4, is EAQVTQNPRYLITVTGKKLTVTCSQNMNHEYMSWYRQDPGLGLRQIYYSMNVEVTDKGDVPEGYKVSRKEKRNFPLILESPSPNQTSLYFCASSPGGPRTNEKLFFGSGTQLSVL.

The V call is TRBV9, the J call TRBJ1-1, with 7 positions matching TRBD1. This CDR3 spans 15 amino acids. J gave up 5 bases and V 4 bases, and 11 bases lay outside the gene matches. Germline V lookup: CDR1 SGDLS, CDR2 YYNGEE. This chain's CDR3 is CASSPSTGKITEAFF. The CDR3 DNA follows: TGTGCCAGCAGCCCCTCGACAGGGAAGATTACTGAAGCTTTCTTT. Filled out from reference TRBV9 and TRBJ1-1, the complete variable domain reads DSGVTQTPKHLITATGQRVTLRCSPRSGDLSVYWYQQSLDQGLQFLIQYYNGEERAKGNILERFSAQQFPDLHSELNLSSLELGDSALYFCASSPSTGKITEAFFGQGTRLTVV.

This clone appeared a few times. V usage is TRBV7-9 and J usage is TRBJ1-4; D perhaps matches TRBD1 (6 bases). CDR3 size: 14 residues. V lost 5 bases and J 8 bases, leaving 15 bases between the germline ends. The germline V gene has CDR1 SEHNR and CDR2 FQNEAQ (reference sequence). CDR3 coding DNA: TGTGCCAGCAGCCTACAGGGAGACGGGGAAAAACTGTTTTTT. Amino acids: CASSLQGDGEKLFF.

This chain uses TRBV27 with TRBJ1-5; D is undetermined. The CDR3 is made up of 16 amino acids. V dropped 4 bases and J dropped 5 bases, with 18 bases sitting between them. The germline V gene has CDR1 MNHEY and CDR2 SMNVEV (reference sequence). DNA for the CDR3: TGTGCCAGCAGTTCCAATGCAGGTCTTCGTGATCAGCCCCAGCATTTT. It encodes CASSSNAGLRDQPQHF.

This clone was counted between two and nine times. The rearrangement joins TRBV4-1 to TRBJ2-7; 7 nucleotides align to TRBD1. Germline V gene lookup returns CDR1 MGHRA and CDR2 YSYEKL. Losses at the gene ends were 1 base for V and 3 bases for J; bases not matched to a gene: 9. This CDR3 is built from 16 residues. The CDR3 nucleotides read TGCGCCAGCAGCCAAGGACAGGGAAAGGCGTACTACGAGCAGTACTTC. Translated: CASSQGQGKAYYEQYF.

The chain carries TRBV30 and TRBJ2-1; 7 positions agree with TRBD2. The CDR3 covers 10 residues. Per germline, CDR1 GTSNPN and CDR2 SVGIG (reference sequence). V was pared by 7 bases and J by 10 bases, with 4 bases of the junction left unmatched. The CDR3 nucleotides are TGTGCCTCAAAGCGGGGCGAGCAGTTCTTC. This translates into CASKRGEQFF.